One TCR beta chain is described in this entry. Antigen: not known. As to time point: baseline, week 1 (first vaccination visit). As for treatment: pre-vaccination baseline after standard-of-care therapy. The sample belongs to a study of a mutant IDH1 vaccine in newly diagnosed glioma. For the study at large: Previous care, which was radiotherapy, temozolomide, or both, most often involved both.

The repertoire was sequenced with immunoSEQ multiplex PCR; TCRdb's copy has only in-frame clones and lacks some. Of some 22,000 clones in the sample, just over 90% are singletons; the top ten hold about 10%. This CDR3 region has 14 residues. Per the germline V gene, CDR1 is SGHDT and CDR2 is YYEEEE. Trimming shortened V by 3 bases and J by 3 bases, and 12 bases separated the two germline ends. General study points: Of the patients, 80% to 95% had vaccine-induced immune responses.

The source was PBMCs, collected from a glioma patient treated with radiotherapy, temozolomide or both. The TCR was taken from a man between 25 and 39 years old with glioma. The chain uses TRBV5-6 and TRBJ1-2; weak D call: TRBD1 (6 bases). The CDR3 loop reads CASSSGAEDYGYTF. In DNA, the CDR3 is TGTGCCAGCAGCTCAGGGGCGGAGGACTATGGCTACACCTTC.